This TCR beta chain was documented in a study of blood T cell repertoires in COVID-19 (TCRdb year 2020). In terms of the full investigation: Samples from collaborators originated in the United States, Italy and Spain and spanned both the acute and convalescent phases of COVID-19. The prospective study material was composed of cDNA or gDNA derived from T cells, B-cell-depleted T cells, or PBMCs. The dataset comprised deeply sampled blood TCRbeta repertoires from subjects exposed to, actively infected with, or recovered from COVID-19. Samples came from the ongoing ImmuneRACE study (first 160 participants) plus 1,254 subjects from 6 global collaborators. A freely available public database, intended as a resource for researchers studying the immune response to SARS-CoV-2, is where the repertoires were released. HLA class I and class II types, where available, came from metadata supplied by the sample provider rather than from assay-based typing. Nearly every sample came with metadata listing a de-identified subject ID, COVID-19 status, age in years and sex. Overall study outcomes, separate from this receptor: Clinical and demographic metadata were provided uncurated, with the amount varying by source and participant.

Unmatched junction bases come to 5, with V trimmed by 4 bases and J by 6 bases. For CDR1 and CDR2, the germline V gene (reference sequence) lists LGHDT and YNNKEL. Inclusive of the bounding cysteine and phenylalanine, the CDR3 is 13 residues long. CDR3 DNA only is kept here, 39 bases in frame from base 1. TCRbeta CDR3 regions were amplified from genomic DNA using the immunoSEQ Assay, a bias-controlled multiplex PCR. In the paper's pipeline: The number of nucleated cells in each sample was estimated by amplification of reference gene primers within the assay. Sequence reads were collapsed and filtered to measure the absolute abundance of every unique TCRbeta CDR3 rearrangement. Productive Simpson clonality was computed per sample as the square root of Simpson's diversity index over productive rearrangements. TCRdb took over this immuneACCESS table, retaining in-frame rearrangements with V and J assigned. Such tables are incomplete; in checked studies, under half of the missing clones stem from an unresolved V gene, and the remainder is unexplained. V, J and clone size were drawn from that table, and D and trimming were deduced from the DNA. The sample profile shows more than 200,000 clones; less than 90% of them were found once. The ten top clones hold around 1.6% of the sample.

In the case of this clone: Its antigen specificity is not known. The input lacks base qualities; no much larger clone sits a single base away.

Whole blood was collected in K2EDTA tubes by collaborating institutions according to the institutions' own protocols. For TCRbeta analysis, collaborator samples were shipped as frozen whole blood, as isolated PBMCs, or as DNA extracted from either sample type. The sequenced sample consisted of peripheral blood. The receptor comes from a man aged 65-85 years with acute or convalescent COVID-19. Rearrangement joined TRBV3-1 (or the pseudogene TRBV3-2) to TRBJ2-7; 8 middle bases align to TRBD2. CDR3 sequence: CASSPSGPGEQYF. The nucleotide sequence reads TGTGCCAGCAGCCCTAGCGGGCCTGGCGAGCAGTACTTC.